This TCR beta chain was documented in a study of post-analysis software for immune sequencing data. Whole-study results and caveats: Those with multiple sclerosis, the patient group, showed significantly lower normalized Chao1 diversity than controls. Patients had higher frequencies than controls of about 5 TRBV segments, including TRBV5-6, TRBV5-1 and TRBV20-1.

V lost 0 bases, J lost 7 bases, and 13 bases lay in between. The germline gives CDR1 MNHEY, CDR2 SVGAGI. This CDR3 is built from 15 residues. Regarding this clonotype: The antigen remains unidentified.

Prepared libraries of TCR beta cDNA carried unique molecular identifiers. Input populations of roughly 0.95 to 10 million T cells gave rise to hundreds of thousands of cDNA molecules. Via MiXCR, TCRdb re-called the PCR reads, giving one row per CDR3 protein. Counted here are about 620,000 distinct CDR3 sequences, about 40% occurring once; the ten biggest clones make up 1.5% to 2%. V gene TRBV6-5 combines with J gene TRBJ2-1; possibly TRBD2 for D (6 bases). Sample: blood. The clonotype was recovered from a girl between 5 and 17 years old with multiple sclerosis. CDR3 amino acids: CASSYSSAGRNEQFF. The DNA for the CDR3 is TGTGCCAGCAGTTACTCGTCGGCGGGGCGGAATGAGCAGTTCTTC.